Each of the 3 T cell receptor beta chains below was sequenced from the same sample in a study of CD8 T cells in Susac syndrome (dated by TCRdb to the late 2010s). The library was obtained by the immunoSEQ multiplex PCR assay. RNA was extracted using the RNeasy kit, and roughly 0.45 to 1 ug of the RNA was reverse transcribed with random hexamers. TCRdb reprocessed the public reads (quality trimming at Q25 with fastp, clone calling with MiXCR) and kept in-frame beta chains. Every entry covers one CDR3 protein and lists the most common genes and DNA from its rows. The table for this sample lists 70,000 to 100,000 distinct CDR3 sequences; roughly 96% of them were counted only once. The ten top clones hold 0.55% to 0.75% of the sample. Input material: CD8+ T cells from PBMCs. Receptors originate from a human donor with Susac syndrome.

The V call is TRBV5-4, the J call TRBJ2-5, with no clear D. Trimming removed 0 bases at V and 3 bases at J, with 6 bases between. The CDR3 has 13 amino acids. The germline CDR1 and CDR2 sequences are SGHNT and YYREEE (reference sequence). CDR3 amino acids: CASSLEMEETQYF. Here the CDR3 DNA reads TGTGCCAGCAGCTTGGAGATGGAAGAGACCCAGTACTTC.

The chain is built from TRBV6-2 or TRBV6-3 and TRBJ1-1; D is uncertain. Trimming took 5 bases from V and 6 from J, leaving 10 bases between them. The CDR3 loop spans 12 amino acids. Germline V gives CDR1 MNHEY, CDR2 SVGEGT. The CDR3 protein is CASSHATPEAFF. CDR3 DNA sequence: TGTGCCAGCAGTCACGCTACCCCTGAAGCTTTCTTT.

The chain combines TRBV5-6 with TRBJ2-3, with 8 positions matching TRBD2. Germline CDR1 reads SGHDT; CDR2 reads YYEEEE. CDR3 length: 15 residues. The V segment lost 4 bases and the J segment 2 bases; nucleotides outside the gene matches: 6. DNA of the CDR3: TGTGCCAGCAGCCGAGGAGCGGGGGACACAGATACGCAGTATTTT. Residues: CASSRGAGDTDTQYF.